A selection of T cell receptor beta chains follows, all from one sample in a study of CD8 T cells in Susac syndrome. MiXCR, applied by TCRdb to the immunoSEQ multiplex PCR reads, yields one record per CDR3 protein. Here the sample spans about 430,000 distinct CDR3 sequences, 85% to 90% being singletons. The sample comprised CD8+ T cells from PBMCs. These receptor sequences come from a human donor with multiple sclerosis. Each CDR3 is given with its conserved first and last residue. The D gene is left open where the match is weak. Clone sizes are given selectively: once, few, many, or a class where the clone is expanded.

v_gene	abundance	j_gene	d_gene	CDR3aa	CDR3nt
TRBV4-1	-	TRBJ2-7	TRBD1	CASSQFPETGVAGEQYF	TGCGCCAGCAGCCAATTTCCCGAGACAGGGGTAGCTGGTGAGCAGTACTTC
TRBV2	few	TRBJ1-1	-	CASSDPGANTEAFF	TGTGCCAGCAGTGATCCGGGGGCGAACACTGAAGCTTTCTTT
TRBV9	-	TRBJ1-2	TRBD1	CASSGRTGARYTF	TGTGCCAGCAGCGGCCGGACAGGGGCTCGCTACACCTTC
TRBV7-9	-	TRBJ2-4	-	CASSAGFSKNIQYF	TGTGCCAGCAGCGCTGGGTTCTCCAAAAACATTCAGTACTTC
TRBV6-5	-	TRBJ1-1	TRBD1	CASSYSIEGATEAFF	TGTGCCAGCAGTTACTCGATCGAGGGGGCCACTGAAGCTTTCTTT
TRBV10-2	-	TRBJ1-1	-	CASGQIQEEGTEAFF	TGCGCCAGCGGGCAGATACAGGAGGAGGGCACTGAAGCTTTCTTT
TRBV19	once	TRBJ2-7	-	CASSKPGRPYEQYF	TGTGCCAGTAGTAAACCGGGACGGCCCTACGAGCAGTACTTC
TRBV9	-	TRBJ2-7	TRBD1	CASSVSSAGTGMNEQYF	TGTGCCAGCAGCGTAAGTTCGGCGGGGACAGGGATGAACGAGCAGTACTTC
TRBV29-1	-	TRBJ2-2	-	CSVERSNTGELFF	TGCAGCGTTGAACGGTCGAACACCGGGGAGCTGTTTTTT
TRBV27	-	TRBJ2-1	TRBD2	CASSLSIAWGGIGESYNEQFF	TGTGCCAGCAGTTTATCGATTGCTTGGGGAGGGATCGGGGAGTCCTACAATGAGCAGTTCTTC
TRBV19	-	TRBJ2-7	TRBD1	CATGAGQGTYEQYF	TGTGCCACCGGGGCGGGACAGGGGACCTACGAGCAGTACTTC
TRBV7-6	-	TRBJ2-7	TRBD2	CASSLDGTSRGEQYF	TGTGCCAGCAGCTTAGATGGGACTAGCAGGGGCGAGCAGTACTTC
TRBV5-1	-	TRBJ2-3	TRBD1	CASSDGNTGGADTQYF	TGCGCCAGCAGCGACGGGAATACAGGGGGCGCCGATACGCAGTATTTT
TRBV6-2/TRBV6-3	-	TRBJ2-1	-	CASSYIETDEQFF	TGTGCCAGCAGTTATATCGAGACAGATGAGCAGTTCTTC
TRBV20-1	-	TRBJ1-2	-	CSVTDSRISTGYTF	TGCAGTGTTACGGACAGCCGCATATCTACTGGCTACACCTTC
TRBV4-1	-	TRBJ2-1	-	CASSQILSSGLNEQFF	TGCGCCAGCAGCCAAATTTTGAGTTCGGGGTTGAATGAGCAGTTCTTC
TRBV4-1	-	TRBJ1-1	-	CASSPDGGQNTEAFF	TGCGCCAGCAGCCCGGATGGGGGGCAGAACACTGAAGCTTTCTTT
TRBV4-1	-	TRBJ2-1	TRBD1	CASSRTSLPGQMINEQFF	TGCGCCAGCAGCCGAACCTCTCTTCCGGGACAGATGATTAATGAGCAGTTCTTC
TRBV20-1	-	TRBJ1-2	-	CSASGGNDYGYTF	TGCAGTGCTAGCGGTGGAAATGACTATGGCTACACCTTC
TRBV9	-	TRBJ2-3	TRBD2	CASSSQTGGLADTQYF	TGTGCCAGCAGCTCCCAGACGGGGGGGCTGGCAGATACGCAGTATTTT
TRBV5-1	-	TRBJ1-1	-	CASSLVSADEAFF	TGCGCCAGCAGCTTGGTTTCGGCCGATGAAGCTTTCTTT
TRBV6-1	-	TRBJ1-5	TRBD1	CASTMDRYSNQPQHF	TGTGCCAGCACTATGGACAGGTATAGCAATCAGCCCCAGCATTTT
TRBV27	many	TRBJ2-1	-	CASSFGYNEQFF	TGTGCCAGCAGTTTCGGGTACAATGAGCAGTTCTTC
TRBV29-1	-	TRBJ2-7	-	CSVETGGEQYF	TGCAGCGTGGAGACAGGCGGCGAGCAGTACTTC
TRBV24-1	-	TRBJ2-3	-	CATSDFDDTQYF	TGTGCCACCAGTGATTTTGACGATACGCAGTATTTT
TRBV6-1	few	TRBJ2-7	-	CASRGGDSSYEQYF	TGTGCCAGCAGAGGCGGTGATAGCTCCTACGAGCAGTACTTC
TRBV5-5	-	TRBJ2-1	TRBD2	CASGPFPRLATYNEQFF	TGTGCCAGCGGACCCTTCCCCAGACTAGCGACTTACAATGAGCAGTTCTTC
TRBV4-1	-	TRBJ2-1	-	CASSQGQGLNEQFF	TGCGCCAGCAGCCAAGGACAGGGACTAAATGAGCAGTTCTTC
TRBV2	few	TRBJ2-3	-	CASSDRGSTDTQYF	TGTGCCAGCAGTGACCGGGGGAGCACAGATACGCAGTATTTT
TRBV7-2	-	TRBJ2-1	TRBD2	CASSLAAGIYQLNEQFF	TGTGCCAGCAGCTTAGCAGCGGGGATTTATCAGCTCAATGAGCAGTTCTTC
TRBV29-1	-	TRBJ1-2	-	CSVYPLPSGVGYTF	TGCAGCGTCTACCCGCTACCTTCAGGGGTAGGCTACACCTTC
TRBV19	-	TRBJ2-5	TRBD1	CASRPGQSQETQYF	TGTGCCAGTAGACCGGGACAGTCTCAAGAGACCCAGTACTTC
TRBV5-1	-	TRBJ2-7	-	CASSWGLGGGEQYF	TGCGCCAGCAGCTGGGGGCTTGGAGGTGGGGAGCAGTACTTC
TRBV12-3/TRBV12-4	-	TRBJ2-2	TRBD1	CASSFETGGTGELFF	TGTGCCAGCAGTTTTGAGACAGGGGGCACCGGGGAGCTGTTTTTT
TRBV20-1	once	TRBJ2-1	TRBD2	CSARDTAGGYKEQFF	TGCAGTGCTAGAGATACTGCGGGGGGTTACAAAGAGCAGTTCTTC
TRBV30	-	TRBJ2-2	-	CAWNSVAGELFF	TGTGCCTGGAATTCGGTCGCGGGGGAGCTGTTTTTT
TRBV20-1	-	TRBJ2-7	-	CSARDQERNSYEQYF	TGCAGTGCTAGAGATCAGGAGAGAAACTCCTACGAGCAGTACTTC
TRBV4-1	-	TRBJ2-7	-	CASSQEPTETYEQYF	TGCGCCAGCAGCCAAGAACCCACAGAGACCTACGAGCAGTACTTC
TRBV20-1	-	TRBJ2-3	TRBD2	CSAGLAGHTDTQYF	TGCAGTGCCGGACTAGCGGGCCACACAGATACGCAGTATTTT
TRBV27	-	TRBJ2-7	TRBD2	CASSFRGGVSYEQYF	TGTGCCAGCAGTTTTCGCGGGGGGGTCTCCTACGAGCAGTACTTC
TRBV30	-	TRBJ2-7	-	CAWSVRGYEQYF	TGTGCCTGGAGTGTACGGGGCTACGAGCAGTACTTC
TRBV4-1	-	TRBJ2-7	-	CASSQRVQGYEQYF	TGCGCCAGCAGCCAAAGGGTACAGGGTTACGAGCAGTACTTC
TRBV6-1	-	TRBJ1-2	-	CASSSDSFGYTF	TGTGCCAGCAGTTCAGACAGTTTTGGCTACACCTTC
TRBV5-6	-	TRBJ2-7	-	CASSPWGRPYEQYF	TGTGCCAGCAGCCCGTGGGGCAGACCCTACGAGCAGTACTTC
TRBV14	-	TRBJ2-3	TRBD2	CASSPLAGVFSDTQYF	TGTGCCAGCAGCCCTCTGGCGGGAGTCTTTTCAGATACGCAGTATTTT
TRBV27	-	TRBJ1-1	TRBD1	CASSGNHRGTEAFF	TGTGCCAGCAGTGGAAACCACAGGGGGACTGAAGCTTTCTTT
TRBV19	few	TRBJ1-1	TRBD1	CASRGTGGTEAFF	TGTGCCAGTAGAGGGACAGGGGGCACTGAAGCTTTCTTT
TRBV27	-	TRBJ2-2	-	CASSSLADPNTGELFF	TGTGCCAGCAGTTCCCTAGCCGATCCAAACACCGGGGAGCTGTTTTTT
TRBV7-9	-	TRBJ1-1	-	CASSVGWTEAFF	TGTGCCAGCAGCGTCGGGTGGACTGAAGCTTTCTTT
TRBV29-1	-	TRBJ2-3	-	CSAPWDSTDTQYF	TGCAGCGCCCCATGGGACTCCACAGATACGCAGTATTTT
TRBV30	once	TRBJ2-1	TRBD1	CAWSFVGTGYNEQFF	TGTGCCTGGAGTTTCGTCGGGACAGGGTACAATGAGCAGTTCTTC
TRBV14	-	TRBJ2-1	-	CASSQEDSRITPEQFF	TGTGCCAGCAGCCAAGAGGACTCCCGAATAACCCCGGAGCAGTTCTTC
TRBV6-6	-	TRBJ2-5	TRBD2	CASRFLAGGLQETQYF	TGTGCCAGCAGATTCCTAGCGGGGGGGCTTCAAGAGACCCAGTACTTC
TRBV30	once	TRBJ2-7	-	CAWSLDSGDEQYF	TGTGCCTGGAGCCTCGACAGCGGCGACGAGCAGTACTTC
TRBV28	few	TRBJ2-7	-	CASSLTGTSYEQYF	TGTGCCAGCAGTTTAACTGGTACCTCCTACGAGCAGTACTTC
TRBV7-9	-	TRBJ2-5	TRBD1	CASSHLLRDRGRQETQYF	TGTGCCAGCAGCCACTTACTTCGCGACAGGGGGCGGCAAGAGACCCAGTACTTC
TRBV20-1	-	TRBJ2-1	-	CSARDLKLGGENEQFF	TGCAGTGCTAGAGATTTAAAATTGGGGGGAGAGAATGAGCAGTTCTTC
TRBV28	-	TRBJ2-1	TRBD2	CASTLSSGSLDEQFF	TGTGCCAGCACCCTATCTAGCGGGAGTTTGGATGAGCAGTTCTTC
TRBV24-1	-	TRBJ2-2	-	CATSDPTMNTGELFF	TGTGCCACCAGTGACCCGACAATGAACACCGGGGAGCTGTTTTTT
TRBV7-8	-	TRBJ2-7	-	CASSLGDAHYEQYF	TGTGCCAGCAGCTTGGGGGACGCCCACTACGAGCAGTACTTC